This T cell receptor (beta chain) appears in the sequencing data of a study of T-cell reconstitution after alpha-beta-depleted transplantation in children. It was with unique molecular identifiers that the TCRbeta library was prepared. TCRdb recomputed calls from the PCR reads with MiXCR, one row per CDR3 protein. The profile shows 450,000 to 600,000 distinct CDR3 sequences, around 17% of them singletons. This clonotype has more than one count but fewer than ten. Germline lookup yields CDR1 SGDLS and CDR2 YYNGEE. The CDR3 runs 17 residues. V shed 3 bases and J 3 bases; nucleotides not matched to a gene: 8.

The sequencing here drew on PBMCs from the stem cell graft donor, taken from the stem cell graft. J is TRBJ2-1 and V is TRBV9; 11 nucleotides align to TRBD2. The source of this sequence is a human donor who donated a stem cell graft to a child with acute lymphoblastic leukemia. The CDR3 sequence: CASSALVAGGGYNEQFF. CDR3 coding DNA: TGTGCCAGCAGCGCCCTTGTAGCGGGAGGGGGCTACAATGAGCAGTTCTTC.